The 3 T cell receptor beta chains in this list originate from one sample, sequenced in a study of identical twins. In TCRdb, the 5' RACE reads were re-called with MiXCR into one record per CDR3 protein. Of fewer than 250,000 distinct CDR3 sequences in the sample, roughly 7.5% are singletons; the top ten hold approximately 5.4%. These records were also assigned to another study, of yellow fever vaccine responses in identical twins.

Source material: CD8+ T cells sorted from blood. These receptors were obtained from a woman younger than 30 in good health.

There are many counts of this clonotype. The V gene is TRBV21-1, the J gene TRBJ2-5; the tabulated D call, TRBD1, remains unverified against the DNA. TRBV21-1 is a listed pseudogene. This CDR3 has 14 residues. The CDR3 DNA reads as TGTGCCAGCAGCAAAGAAGGGGATTTTGAGACCCAGTACTTC. This codes for CASSKEGDFETQYF.

The table lists this clonotype with a few counts. This chain joins TRBV12-5 and TRBJ2-2, with 11 bases aligning to TRBD2. Germline CDR1 reads LGHNT; CDR2 reads FRNRAP. V dropped 6 bases and J dropped 1; count of bases not matched to a gene: 7. The length of the CDR3 is 17 residues. CDR3 nucleotide sequence: TGTGCTAGTGGACCGACCGGGACTAGCGGGAACACCGGGGAGCTGTTTTTT. It encodes CASGPTGTSGNTGELFF.

This clonotype is categorized as medium-sized (0.01 to 0.1%). The genes are TRBV5-6 and TRBJ2-2, with 9 bases matching TRBD1. The CDR3 covers 16 residues. Trimming took 4 bases from V and 4 from J; bases not matched to a gene: 8. The V gene's germline CDR1 is SGHDT and CDR2 YYEEEE. The CDR3 bases are TGTGCCAGCAGCCCTTACAGGGGGCGAGGCACCGGGGAGCTGTTTTTT. It translates to CASSPYRGRGTGELFF.